This T cell receptor beta chain was recovered during a study of cytomegalovirus exposure and HLA in healthy donors. Turning to this clone: The antigen is undetermined.

General study results and limits: With DRB1 most and HLA-C fewest, TCR association rates differed between HLA loci in a later analysis. Later on, an analysis found that several of the most significant clusters appeared to be linked to common viral pathogens, which included parvovirus B19. It was likely that a cluster of highly shared sequence variants was a sequencing artifact. Most of the CMV-associated TCR beta chains (in a later analysis) appeared to be HLA-restricted.

The CDR3 loop spans 15 amino acids. Trimming shortened V by 0 bases and J by 1 base, and 9 bases separated the two germline ends. Germline-derived CDR1 and CDR2 are MGHRA and YSYEKL. PCR amplification relied on 60 Vbeta primers (plus 13 Jbeta primers). TCRdb keeps only in-frame clones here, not all; method: immunoSEQ multiplex PCR. The data contain some 220,000 clones, around 83% of them singletons. The origin of this receptor is a girl aged 2-10 years in good health and CMV-seronegative. The chain links TRBV4-1 to TRBJ1-1; D possibly corresponds to TRBD1 (5 bases). The sequencing input was PBMCs. Here the CDR3 reads CASSQEWTPNTEAFF. In DNA form, the CDR3 reads TGCGCCAGCAGCCAAGAATGGACACCGAACACTGAAGCTTTCTTT.